A selection of T cell receptor beta chains follows, all from one sample in a study of PD-L1 blockade in urothelial cancer. Sequencing was performed with immunoSEQ multiplex PCR; in TCRdb, only in-frame clones are kept and a portion is missing. The table shows over 70,000 clones, with approximately 87% occurring only once. Sequences were derived from PBMCs, sampled around atezolizumab (anti-PD-L1) treatment. These TCRs come from a man aged 65 to 85 with urothelial cancer. Each CDR3 is given with its conserved first and last residue. Each record gives: D gene, clone size, J gene, V gene, CDR3 DNA, CDR3 protein. D genes are given only for firm matches. Not every row has a clone size; where given, it reads once, few, many or a size class.

.,few,TRBJ2-5,TRBV28,TGTGCCAGCAGTTTAGCGGGGGCCGGGGAAGAGACCCAGTACTTC,CASSLAGAGEETQYF
.,few,TRBJ1-5,TRBV7-2,TGTGCCAGCGGCCGCCCAGGCAATCAGCCCCAGCATTTT,CASGRPGNQPQHF
TRBD1,.,TRBJ2-3,TRBV25-1,TGTGCCAGCTCCGACCCGGGACAGGGGGCTACAGATACGCAGTATTTT,CASSDPGQGATDTQYF
.,few,TRBJ1-5,TRBV6-1,TGTGCCAGCAGTGAGTCAGGGGTTCAGCCCCAGCATTTT,CASSESGVQPQHF
TRBD1,.,TRBJ1-1,TRBV5-1,TGCGCCAGCAGCTTGACAGGGGGTAAAAACACTGAAGCTTTCTTT,CASSLTGGKNTEAFF
.,.,TRBJ2-6,TRBV29-1,TGCAGCGTTGCTGAGCGGGCTGGGGCCAACGTCCTGACTTTC,CSVAERAGANVLTF
.,.,TRBJ1-2,TRBV27,TGTGCCAGCAGTTTACATCCCAGTAACTATGGCTACACCTTC,CASSLHPSNYGYTF
.,.,TRBJ2-7,TRBV7-3,TGTGCCAGCAGCTTCGACAGGACTAGCGAGCAGTACTTC,CASSFDRTSEQYF
.,.,TRBJ1-1,TRBV5-5,TGTGCCAGCAGCCCCTTAATTGGGGGAGGCACTGAAGCTTTCTTT,CASSPLIGGGTEAFF
TRBD2,.,TRBJ2-3,TRBV29-1,TGCAGCGCTAGGGGGGATATGAGGCGGGGGGGCACAGATACGCAGTATTTT,CSARGDMRRGGTDTQYF
.,.,TRBJ1-1,TRBV28,TGTGCCAGCAGTTTAACCGGGGATATGAACACTGAAGCTTTCTTT,CASSLTGDMNTEAFF
.,few,TRBJ1-6,TRBV10-2,TGCGCCAGCAGCGGACTAGGATCACCCCTCCACTTT,CASSGLGSPLHF
TRBD2,.,TRBJ2-7,TRBV4-1,TGCGCCAGCAGCCAAGATAGCGGGAGACGGAGTTACGAGCAGTACTTC,CASSQDSGRRSYEQYF
.,.,TRBJ2-7,TRBV9,TGTGCCAGCAGCGTAGAAGTCGACAACTCCTACGAGCAGTACTTC,CASSVEVDNSYEQYF
TRBD1,.,TRBJ1-1,TRBV2,TGTGCCAGCCTCTCGGGACAGGGGAACACTGAAGCTTTCTTT,CASLSGQGNTEAFF
.,.,TRBJ1-2,TRBV10-3,TGTGCCATCAGTGAGGGCGGGGGCCAGAACTATGGCTACACCTTC,CAISEGGGQNYGYTF
TRBD1,.,TRBJ2-7,TRBV5-5,TGTGCCAGCAGGGGACGCGGGACAGGCGTCTACGAGCAGTACTTC,CASRGRGTGVYEQYF
TRBD1,once,TRBJ2-1,TRBV5-5,TGTGCCAGCAGCTTGGAGGGGACAGGGGTGAATGAGCAGTTCTTC,CASSLEGTGVNEQFF
.,.,TRBJ1-2,TRBV7-3,TGTGCCAGCAGCTTGGACAGCCGGGGAGGCTACACCTTC,CASSLDSRGGYTF
.,.,TRBJ1-2,TRBV29-1,TGCAGCGGGGGAGAGGGGGGGTCAGTCGGCTACACCTTC,CSGGEGGSVGYTF
TRBD2,.,TRBJ2-7,TRBV5-1,TGCGCCAGCAGCCCAAGCTGGGGGGGATCCTACGAGCAGTACTTC,CASSPSWGGSYEQYF
TRBD1,.,TRBJ2-5,TRBV5-1,TGCGCCAGCAGCCTGAGGACAGGGGCGAGGCAAGAGACCCAGTACTTC,CASSLRTGARQETQYF
.,.,TRBJ2-7,TRBV7-3,TGTGCCAGCAGCTTTGGCAGCTCCTACGAGCAGTACTTC,CASSFGSSYEQYF
TRBD1,.,TRBJ2-2,TRBV9,TGTGCCAGCAGCGAGGACAGGGGGGGGAACACCGGGGAGCTGTTTTTT,CASSEDRGGNTGELFF
.,.,TRBJ2-2,TRBV7-2,TGTGCCAGCAGCCTAGGGCTAGCTACTCCCGGGGAGCTGTTTTTT,CASSLGLATPGELFF
.,once,TRBJ2-1,TRBV7-3,TGTGCCAGCAGCTTAAAATGGGGCGCGTCCTACAATGAGCAGTTCTTC,CASSLKWGASYNEQFF
TRBD2,.,TRBJ2-3,TRBV5-4,TGTGCCAGCAGCTTGGGGACTAGCTCTGATACGCAGTATTTT,CASSLGTSSDTQYF
TRBD2,.,TRBJ2-5,TRBV6-1,TGTGCCAGCAATCCCACTAGCGGGGGGAGGAAGACCCAGTACTTC,CASNPTSGGRKTQYF
.,.,TRBJ1-1,TRBV15,TGTGCCACCAGCAGAGGACCAGGGTCCACTGAAGCTTTCTTT,CATSRGPGSTEAFF
.,.,TRBJ2-3,TRBV6-1,TGTGCCAGCAGGCCAATTAGCGGAGATACGCAGTATTTT,CASRPISGDTQYF
.,.,TRBJ2-2,TRBV11-2,TGTGCCAGCAGCTTAGTCGTTGGTCGGGGGTACACCGGGGAGCTGTTTTTT,CASSLVVGRGYTGELFF
TRBD1,few,TRBJ1-4,TRBV5-1,TGCGCCAGCAGTCGGGGACAGGGTACTAATGAAAAACTGTTTTTT,CASSRGQGTNEKLFF
.,.,TRBJ2-5,TRBV9,TGTGCCAGCAGCTCCGGCAGGGGCGCTGGGGAGACCCAGTACTTC,CASSSGRGAGETQYF
TRBD2,.,TRBJ2-3,TRBV4-2,TGTGCCAGCAGCCAAGAGGAGAGCGGGGGACTCACAGATACGCAGTATTTT,CASSQEESGGLTDTQYF
TRBD1,.,TRBJ2-1,TRBV10-1,TGCGCCAGCAGTGGGAACAGGTGGCAGGGGGCCAAAAGGAAATTCTACAATGAGCAGTTCTTC,CASSGNRWQGAKRKFYNEQFF
.,few,TRBJ1-2,TRBV14,TGTGCCAGCAGCCAAGAAAGAGCTAACTATGGCTACACCTTC,CASSQERANYGYTF
TRBD1,few,TRBJ2-2,TRBV5-4,TGTGCCAGCAGCTCCGCAGGGGGCCTCACCGGGGAGCTGTTTTTT,CASSSAGGLTGELFF
.,few,TRBJ2-5,TRBV11-2,TGTGCCAGCAGCTTAGCTCCCCAAGAGACCCAGTACTTC,CASSLAPQETQYF
.,.,TRBJ1-1,TRBV6-1,TGTGCCAGCAGTGGGGGCCCGTGGGAGGCAAACACTGAAGCTTTCTTT,CASSGGPWEANTEAFF
TRBD2,once,TRBJ2-3,TRBV7-2,TGTGCCAGCAGCTTATTCCCGGGACTAGTCGGCACAGATACGCAGTATTTT,CASSLFPGLVGTDTQYF